The sequence of this TCR beta chain was determined in a study of graft-versus-host responses after intestinal transplantation. Trimming took off 5 bases at V and 2 bases at J, with 19 bases between the two ends. The CDR3 sequence is 16 residues long. The germline gives CDR1 KGHSH, CDR2 LQKENI. This table comes from immunoSEQ multiplex PCR, and its TCRdb copy is limited to in-frame clones, with some not included. The data contain about 20,000 clones, around 42% of them singletons. Plating combined about 200,000 CFSE-labeled responder cells with about 200,000 irradiated, violet-dye-labeled stimulator cells. Dividing CFSE-low CD3+CD4+ and CD3+CD8+ responders were isolated by sorting after the reaction.

The chain links TRBV18 to TRBJ2-7; possibly TRBD1 for D (5 bases). The source was alloreactive CD4+ T cells from a mixed lymphocyte reaction culture, collected before intestinal transplant. As for subset: CFSE-low proliferating T cells sorted from approximately 6-day pre-transplant mixed lymphocyte reaction (GvH or HvG direction). This receptor was taken from a human patient who received an intestinal transplant. CDR3 DNA: TGTGCCAGCTCAAACCAGGGTCTTGCCCGAACCTACGAGCAGTACTTC. Translated, it gives CASSNQGLARTYEQYF. Filled out from reference TRBV18 and TRBJ2-7, the complete variable domain reads NAGVMQNPRHLVRRRGQEARLRCSPMKGHSHVYWYRQLPEEGLKFMVYLQKENIIDESGMPKERFSAEFPKEGPSILRIQQVVRGDSAAYFCASSNQGLARTYEQYFGPGTRLTVT.